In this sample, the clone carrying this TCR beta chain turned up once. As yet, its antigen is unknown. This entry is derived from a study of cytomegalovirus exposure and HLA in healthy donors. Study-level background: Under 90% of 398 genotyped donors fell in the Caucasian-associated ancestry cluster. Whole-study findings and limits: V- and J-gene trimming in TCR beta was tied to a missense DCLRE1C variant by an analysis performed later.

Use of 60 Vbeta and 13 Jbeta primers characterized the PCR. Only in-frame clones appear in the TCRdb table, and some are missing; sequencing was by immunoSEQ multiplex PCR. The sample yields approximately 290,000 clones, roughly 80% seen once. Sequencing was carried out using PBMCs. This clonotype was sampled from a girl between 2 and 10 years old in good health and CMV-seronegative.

The DNA of the CDR3 is TGTGCCAGCGCAACCGGGACAGGGTTCGGGGAGACCCAGTACTTC. Protein sequence: CASATGTGFGETQYF. J is TRBJ2-5 and V is TRBV5-6; 9 bases line up with TRBD1. This CDR3 has 15 amino acids. Germline CDR1 reads SGHDT; CDR2 reads YYEEEE. J lost 5 bases, V lost 7 bases, and 12 bases had no gene match.